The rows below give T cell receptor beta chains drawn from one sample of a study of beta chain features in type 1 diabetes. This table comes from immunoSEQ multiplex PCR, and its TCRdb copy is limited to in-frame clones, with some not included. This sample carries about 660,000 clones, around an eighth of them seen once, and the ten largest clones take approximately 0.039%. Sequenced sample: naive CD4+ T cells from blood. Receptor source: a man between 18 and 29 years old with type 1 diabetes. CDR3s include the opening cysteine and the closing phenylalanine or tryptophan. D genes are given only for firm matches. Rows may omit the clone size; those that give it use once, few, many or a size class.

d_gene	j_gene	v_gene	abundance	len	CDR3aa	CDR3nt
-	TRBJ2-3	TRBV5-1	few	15	CASSLGRQAADTQYF	TGCGCCAGCAGCTTGGGAAGACAGGCGGCAGATACGCAGTATTTT
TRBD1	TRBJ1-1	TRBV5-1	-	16	CASSLWAGGLNTEAFF	TGCGCCAGCAGCTTGTGGGCAGGGGGCTTGAACACTGAAGCTTTCTTT
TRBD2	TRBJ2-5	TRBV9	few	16	CASSARLAPVQETQYF	TGTGCCAGCAGCGCTCGACTAGCGCCGGTCCAAGAGACCCAGTACTTC
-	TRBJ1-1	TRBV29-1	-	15	CSVVVSGRFNTEAFF	TGCAGCGTTGTAGTTAGTGGCAGATTTAACACTGAAGCTTTCTTT
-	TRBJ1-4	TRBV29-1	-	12	CSVRAGDEKLFF	TGCAGCGTTAGAGCAGGGGATGAAAAACTGTTTTTT
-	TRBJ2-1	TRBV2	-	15	CASSILPGGHNEQFF	TGTGCCAGCAGCATTTTGCCCGGGGGCCACAATGAGCAGTTCTTC
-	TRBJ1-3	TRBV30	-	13	CATDSNSGNTIYF	TGTGCCACGGACAGCAACTCTGGAAACACCATATATTTT
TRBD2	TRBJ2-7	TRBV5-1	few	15	CASSFLAGGGYEQYF	TGCGCCAGCAGCTTCCTAGCGGGAGGGGGTTACGAGCAGTACTTC
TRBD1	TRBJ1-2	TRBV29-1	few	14	CSAGPGTGAGGYTF	TGCAGCGCCGGCCCCGGGACAGGGGCGGGTGGCTACACCTTC
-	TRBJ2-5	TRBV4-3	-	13	CATAVGQGETQYF	TGCGCCACCGCTGTGGGGCAAGGGGAGACCCAGTACTTC
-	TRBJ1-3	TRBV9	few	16	CASSSRGTLSGNTIYF	TGTGCCAGCAGCTCACGCGGGACTTTATCTGGAAACACCATATATTTT
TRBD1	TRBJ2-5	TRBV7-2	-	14	CASSLQGAQETQYF	TGTGCCAGCAGCTTGCAGGGGGCGCAGGAGACCCAGTACTTC
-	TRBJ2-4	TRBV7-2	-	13	CASSLVAKNIQYF	TGTGCCAGCAGCTTAGTGGCCAAAAACATTCAGTACTTC
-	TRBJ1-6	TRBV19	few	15	CASSIQSSYNSPLHF	TGTGCCAGTAGTATACAGAGCTCCTATAATTCACCCCTCCACTTT
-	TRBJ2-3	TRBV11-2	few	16	CASSPRVKSNTDTQYF	TGTGCCAGCAGCCCGAGGGTAAAATCTAACACAGATACGCAGTATTTT
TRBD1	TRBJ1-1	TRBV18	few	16	CASSPLGQGKGTEAFF	TGTGCCAGCTCACCCTTGGGACAGGGCAAGGGGACTGAAGCTTTCTTT
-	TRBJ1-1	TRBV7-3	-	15	CASSLTQGTSTEAFF	TGTGCCAGCAGCTTAACCCAGGGAACGAGCACTGAAGCTTTCTTT
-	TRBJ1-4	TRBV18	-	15	CASSPGRLAEEKLFF	TGTGCCAGCTCACCCGGGAGACTGGCAGAAGAAAAACTGTTTTTT
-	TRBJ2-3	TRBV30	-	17	CAWSVEFWQGPTDTQYF	TGTGCCTGGAGTGTAGAATTTTGGCAGGGGCCTACAGATACGCAGTATTTT
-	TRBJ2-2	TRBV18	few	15	CASSPLITDAGELFF	TGTGCCAGCTCACCTCTAATAACGGACGCCGGGGAGCTGTTTTTT
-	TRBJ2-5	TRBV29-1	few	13	CSVEEKVRETQYF	TGCAGCGTTGAAGAAAAGGTCAGAGAGACCCAGTACTTC
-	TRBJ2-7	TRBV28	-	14	CASTPGPAVNEQYF	TGTGCCAGCACCCCGGGACCAGCGGTCAACGAGCAGTACTTC
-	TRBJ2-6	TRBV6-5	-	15	CASSYSLTGANVLTF	TGTGCCAGCAGTTACAGTCTCACTGGGGCCAACGTCCTGACTTTC
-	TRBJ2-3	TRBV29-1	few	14	CSVARTASTDTQYF	TGCAGCGTCGCCCGGACAGCAAGCACAGATACGCAGTATTTT
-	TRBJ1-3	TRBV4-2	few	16	CASSFEGGLTGNTIYF	TGTGCCAGCAGCTTCGAGGGGGGGCTCACTGGAAACACCATATATTTT
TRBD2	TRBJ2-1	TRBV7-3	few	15	CASRSSGVRYNEQFF	TGTGCCAGCAGATCTAGCGGGGTCCGGTACAATGAGCAGTTCTTC
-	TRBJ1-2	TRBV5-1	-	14	CASSPRGRDYGYTF	TGCGCCAGCAGCCCCCGGGGAAGGGACTATGGCTACACCTTC
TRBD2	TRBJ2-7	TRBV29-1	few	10	CVAGVYEQYF	TGCGTGGCGGGGGTTTACGAGCAGTACTTC
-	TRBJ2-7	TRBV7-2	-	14	CASSSSSWSEEQYF	TGTGCCAGCAGTTCTAGTTCTTGGTCGGAAGAGCAGTACTTC
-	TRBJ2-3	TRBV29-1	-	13	CSVVAGGRDTQYF	TGCAGCGTTGTCGCGGGCGGAAGGGATACGCAGTATTTT
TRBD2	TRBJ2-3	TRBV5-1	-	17	CASSPLGTRWGTDTQYF	TGCGCCAGCAGCCCCCTGGGGACTAGATGGGGAACAGATACGCAGTATTTT
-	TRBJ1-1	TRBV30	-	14	CAWSVGPSNTEAFF	TGTGCCTGGAGTGTAGGCCCTAGTAACACTGAAGCTTTCTTT
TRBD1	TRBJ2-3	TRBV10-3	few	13	CAISNGTGLPGYF	TGTGCCATCAGTAATGGGACAGGCCTCCCGGGGTATTTT
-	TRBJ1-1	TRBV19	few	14	CASSRTVMNTEAFF	TGTGCCAGTAGCCGGACAGTTATGAACACTGAAGCTTTCTTT
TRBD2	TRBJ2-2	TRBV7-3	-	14	CASRLAGDTGELFF	TGTGCCAGCCGACTAGCGGGGGATACCGGGGAGCTGTTTTTT
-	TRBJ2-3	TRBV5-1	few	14	CASSLNQGGDTQYF	TGCGCCAGCAGCTTGAATCAGGGGGGAGATACGCAGTATTTT
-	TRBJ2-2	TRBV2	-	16	CASRAGTRLNTGELFF	TGTGCCAGCAGGGCCGGGACTCGCCTGAACACCGGGGAGCTGTTTTTT
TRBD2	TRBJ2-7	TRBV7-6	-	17	CASSARGTSGSSYEQYF	TGTGCCAGCAGCGCAAGAGGGACTAGCGGGAGCTCCTACGAGCAGTACTTC
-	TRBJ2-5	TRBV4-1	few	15	CASSQATSGRETQYF	TGCGCCAGCAGCCAAGCGACTTCAGGGAGGGAGACCCAGTACTTC
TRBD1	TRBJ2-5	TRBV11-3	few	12	CASSLPRDRVYF	TGTGCCAGCAGCTTACCCCGGGACAGGGTTTACTTC
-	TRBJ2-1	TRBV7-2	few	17	CASSLGRAIVSYNEQFF	TGTGCCAGCAGCTTAGGCAGGGCCATAGTTTCCTACAATGAGCAGTTCTTC
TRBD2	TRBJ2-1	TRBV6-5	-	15	CASRPSGRPLNEQFF	TGTGCCAGCAGACCTAGCGGGAGGCCCCTCAATGAGCAGTTCTTC
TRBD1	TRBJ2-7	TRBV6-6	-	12	CASRKGQTEQYF	TGTGCCAGCAGAAAGGGACAGACCGAGCAGTACTTC
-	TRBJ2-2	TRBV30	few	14	CAWSLRGISGELFF	TGTGCCTGGAGTCTCAGGGGAATCAGCGGGGAGCTGTTTTTT
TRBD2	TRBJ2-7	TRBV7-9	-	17	CASSLTGLAGVNHEQYF	TGTGCCAGCAGCCTCACGGGACTAGCGGGAGTAAACCACGAGCAGTACTTC
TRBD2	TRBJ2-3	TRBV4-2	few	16	CASSQEGLAYADTQYF	TGTGCCAGCAGCCAAGAGGGACTAGCGTATGCAGATACGCAGTATTTT
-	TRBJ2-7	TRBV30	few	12	CAWTGGAGEQYF	TGTGCCTGGACTGGGGGGGCCGGAGAGCAGTACTTC
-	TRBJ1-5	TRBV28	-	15	CASSPSWGAYQPQHF	TGTGCCAGCAGTCCCTCTTGGGGGGCCTATCAGCCCCAGCATTTT
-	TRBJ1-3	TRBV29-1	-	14	CSVESGFAGNTIYF	TGCAGCGTTGAATCCGGGTTCGCTGGAAACACCATATATTTT
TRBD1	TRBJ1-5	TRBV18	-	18	CASSPQASGTGIPQPQHF	TGTGCCAGCTCACCGCAAGCCTCCGGGACAGGGATTCCGCAGCCCCAGCATTTT
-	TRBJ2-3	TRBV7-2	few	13	CASSLGSADTQYF	TGTGCCAGCAGCTTAGGGAGTGCAGATACGCAGTATTTT
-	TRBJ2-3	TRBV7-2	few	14	CASSLSWGLDTQYF	TGTGCCAGCAGCTTGAGTTGGGGATTGGATACGCAGTATTTT
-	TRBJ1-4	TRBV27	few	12	CASKLGNEKLFF	TGTGCCAGCAAACTGGGCAATGAAAAACTGTTTTTT
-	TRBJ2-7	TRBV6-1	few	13	CASSEVALGEQYF	TGTGCCAGCAGTGAAGTTGCCCTGGGGGAGCAGTACTTC
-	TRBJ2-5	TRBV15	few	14	CATSRDQGGETQYF	TGTGCCACCAGCAGAGATCAAGGTGGCGAGACCCAGTACTTC
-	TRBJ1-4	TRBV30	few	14	CAWGLDTAMGKLFF	TGTGCCTGGGGGCTGGACACAGCTATGGGGAAACTGTTTTTT
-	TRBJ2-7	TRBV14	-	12	CASSQDWYEQYF	TGTGCCAGCAGCCAGGACTGGTACGAGCAGTACTTC
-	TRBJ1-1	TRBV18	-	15	CASSPRDGMNTEAFF	TGTGCCAGCTCACCCCGGGACGGTATGAACACTGAAGCTTTCTTT